These T cell receptor beta chains were read from a single sample in a study of blood T cells in healthy people across ages. In TCRdb, the 5' RACE reads were re-called with MiXCR into one record per CDR3 protein. This table has 780,000 or so distinct CDR3 sequences, more than 20% appearing once. The data also belong to a second study, concerning T cells of mothers and their children.

Sequenced input: blood. The receptors were sampled from a boy younger than 18 in good health. CDR3s include the opening cysteine and the closing phenylalanine or tryptophan. Fields, in order: D gene, J gene, V gene, clone size, CDR3 DNA, CDR3 protein. A D gene is named only where the DNA matches it firmly. Some rows mark clone size as missing; the rest say once, few, many or name a class of expanded clone.

D gene: .; J gene: TRBJ2-1; V gene: TRBV7-2; clone size: .; CDR3 DNA: TGTGCCAGCACCCTAGATGACACTTACAATGAGCAGTTCTTC; CDR3 protein: CASTLDDTYNEQFF
D gene: TRBD1; J gene: TRBJ1-2; V gene: TRBV30; clone size: few; CDR3 DNA: TGTGCCCGCATGGGACAGAATGGCTACACCTTC; CDR3 protein: CARMGQNGYTF
D gene: .; J gene: TRBJ1-1; V gene: TRBV5-1; clone size: few; CDR3 DNA: TGCGCCAGCAGTATTGGCACTGAAGCTTTCTTT; CDR3 protein: CASSIGTEAFF
D gene: TRBD1; J gene: TRBJ2-3; V gene: TRBV9; clone size: .; CDR3 DNA: TGTGCCAGCAGCTTATACAGGGGGTGGGGCACAGATACGCAGTATTTT; CDR3 protein: CASSLYRGWGTDTQYF
D gene: .; J gene: TRBJ2-5; V gene: TRBV20-1; clone size: .; CDR3 DNA: TGCAGTGCTAGCCTTTCGGGGACAGAGACCCAGTACTTC; CDR3 protein: CSASLSGTETQYF
D gene: TRBD1; J gene: TRBJ2-6; V gene: TRBV6-1; clone size: .; CDR3 DNA: TGTGCCAGCAGCCTGACAGGGTTAGGTTCTGGGGCCAACGTCCTGACTTTC; CDR3 protein: CASSLTGLGSGANVLTF
D gene: .; J gene: TRBJ2-1; V gene: TRBV7-2; clone size: few; CDR3 DNA: TGTGCCAGCAGAGGAGGAACTCGATACAATGAGCAGTTCTTC; CDR3 protein: CASRGGTRYNEQFF
D gene: .; J gene: TRBJ2-3; V gene: TRBV4-3; clone size: once; CDR3 DNA: TGCGCCAGCAGTCAAGATCTACCGGGGCGAACCCTCACAGATACGCAGTATTTT; CDR3 protein: CASSQDLPGRTLTDTQYF
D gene: .; J gene: TRBJ1-4; V gene: TRBV14; clone size: few; CDR3 DNA: TGTGCCAGCAGCCAGTCGACCGGGCCCCTTAATGAAAAACTGTTTTTT; CDR3 protein: CASSQSTGPLNEKLFF
D gene: .; J gene: TRBJ1-2; V gene: TRBV7-6; clone size: few; CDR3 DNA: TGTGCCAGCAGCCCGACACCTTCTAACTATGGCTACACCTTC; CDR3 protein: CASSPTPSNYGYTF
D gene: .; J gene: TRBJ2-1; V gene: TRBV4-1; clone size: few; CDR3 DNA: TGCGCCAGCAGCAAAGGGGGCGGGGGCTATGACAATGAGCAGTTCTTC; CDR3 protein: CASSKGGGGYDNEQFF
D gene: .; J gene: TRBJ2-2; V gene: TRBV6-5; clone size: .; CDR3 DNA: TGTGCCAGCAGTTACTACAAGGGGCGGGAGCTGTTTTTT; CDR3 protein: CASSYYKGRELFF
D gene: .; J gene: TRBJ1-1; V gene: TRBV11-2; clone size: few; CDR3 DNA: TGTGCCAGCAGCTTACGGGTCGGCACTGAAGCTTTCTTT; CDR3 protein: CASSLRVGTEAFF
D gene: .; J gene: TRBJ2-3; V gene: TRBV6-2/TRBV6-3; clone size: once; CDR3 DNA: TGTGCCAGCAGTCACTGGGAGGCTTCAGATACGCAGTATTTT; CDR3 protein: CASSHWEASDTQYF
D gene: .; J gene: TRBJ2-1; V gene: TRBV9; clone size: .; CDR3 DNA: TGTGCCAGCAGCGTGACTGAGACCTACAATGAGCAGTTCTTC; CDR3 protein: CASSVTETYNEQFF
D gene: .; J gene: TRBJ1-6; V gene: TRBV2; clone size: many; CDR3 DNA: TGTGCCAGCAGTGAATCAGGGGTTGGGAATTCACCCCTCCACTTT; CDR3 protein: CASSESGVGNSPLHF
D gene: TRBD2; J gene: TRBJ2-5; V gene: TRBV29-1; clone size: .; CDR3 DNA: TGCAGCGTTGAGGGGACTAGCGGAACTCAAGAGACCCAGTACTTC; CDR3 protein: CSVEGTSGTQETQYF
D gene: .; J gene: TRBJ1-5; V gene: TRBV20-1; clone size: .; CDR3 DNA: TGCAGTGCTAGATTCGGCAGGGCCAGCAATCAGCCCCAGCATTTT; CDR3 protein: CSARFGRASNQPQHF
D gene: .; J gene: TRBJ1-4; V gene: TRBV9; clone size: few; CDR3 DNA: TGTGCCAGCAGCGCCGACGGACAGCGTAATGAAAAACTGTTTTTT; CDR3 protein: CASSADGQRNEKLFF
D gene: TRBD1; J gene: TRBJ1-4; V gene: TRBV18; clone size: .; CDR3 DNA: TGTGCCAGCTCACCGGACAGGAATGAAAAACTGTTTTTT; CDR3 protein: CASSPDRNEKLFF
D gene: .; J gene: TRBJ2-1; V gene: TRBV5-1; clone size: .; CDR3 DNA: TGCGCCAGCAGCTTGGAAATGGCTGGGGACCCTGCGTGGAATGAGCAGTTCTTC; CDR3 protein: CASSLEMAGDPAWNEQFF
D gene: .; J gene: TRBJ1-6; V gene: TRBV20-1; clone size: few; CDR3 DNA: TGCAGTGCTAGAGAGGGGAGTTGGGGGCAGAATTCACCCCTCCACTTT; CDR3 protein: CSAREGSWGQNSPLHF
D gene: .; J gene: TRBJ2-7; V gene: TRBV2; clone size: .; CDR3 DNA: TGTGCCAGCAGTGAGGGACCATATTCCTACGAGCAGTACTTC; CDR3 protein: CASSEGPYSYEQYF
D gene: .; J gene: TRBJ1-1; V gene: TRBV5-1; clone size: .; CDR3 DNA: TGCGCCAGCAGCTTAAATTCTTGGACTGAAGCTTTCTTT; CDR3 protein: CASSLNSWTEAFF
D gene: .; J gene: TRBJ1-5; V gene: TRBV12-3/TRBV12-4; clone size: few; CDR3 DNA: TGTGCCAGCCAAAAAGGAGAACAGAACAATCAGCCCCAGCATTTT; CDR3 protein: CASQKGEQNNQPQHF
D gene: .; J gene: TRBJ1-1; V gene: TRBV7-9; clone size: .; CDR3 DNA: TGTGCCAGCAGCTACGATCAGATGGGGGCTGAAGCTTTCTTT; CDR3 protein: CASSYDQMGAEAFF